The clone carrying this T cell receptor beta chain was observed a handful of times. This specimen belongs to a study of T cells in Graves' hyperthyroidism and ophthalmopathy. Amplification of TCR beta CDR3 regions was performed using RNA transcripts as template. RT-PCR in the first round (using the HTBI primer set) targeted the TCR CDR3. Each CDR3 protein gets one entry after TCRdb re-called the multiplex PCR reads with MiXCR. This sample carries 650,000 to 700,000 distinct CDR3 sequences, 17% of them seen once, and the ten largest clones take 15%. The V and J ends lost 5 bases and 8 bases respectively, with 10 bases between them. The CDR3 spans 12 residues. Per the germline V gene, CDR1 is MNHNS and CDR2 is SASEGT. Hyperthyroidism was newly diagnosed in patients aged 18 to 65 (duration under 2 months). Not enrolled were patients with uncontrolled infection, other autoimmune disease, pregnancy or lactation.

The receptor's source is a man in his fifties with Graves' hyperthyroidism. Sequenced input: blood. The chain employs TRBV6-1 and TRBJ1-3; D is ambiguous. CDR3 coding DNA: TGTGCCAGCAGTCCTAACCAATACACCATATATTTT. The encoded protein is CASSPNQYTIYF.